Listed here are 23 T cell receptor beta chains from one sample, sequenced in a study of cytomegalovirus exposure and HLA in healthy donors. Clones were sequenced by immunoSEQ multiplex PCR, and TCRdb holds only the in-frame ones, with some missing. The sample lists some 260,000 clones, approximately 84% occurring once. Specimen: PBMCs. These receptors were collected from a man between 18 and 35 years old in good health and CMV-seropositive.

The chain is built from TRBV5-5 and TRBJ2-2, with TRBD2 matching 7 bases. CDR3 length: 15 amino acids. Germline V gives CDR1 SGHKS, CDR2 YYEKEE (reference sequence). Losses at the gene ends were 4 bases for V and 0 bases for J; bases not matched to a gene: 3. CDR3 protein: CASSRGLANTGELFF. In DNA form, the CDR3 reads TGTGCCAGCAGCCGTGGACTAGCGAACACCGGGGAGCTGTTTTTT.

The rearrangement links TRBV6-5 to TRBJ1-2, with 10 bases matching TRBD1. The CDR3 covers 15 residues. V gave up 6 bases and J gave up 4 bases; unmatched junction bases: 8. Per the germline V gene, CDR1 is MNHEY and CDR2 is SVGAGI. The CDR3 here is CASRNPGQGFYGYTF. CDR3 nucleotide sequence: TGTGCCAGCAGAAACCCGGGACAGGGGTTCTATGGCTACACCTTC.

The V gene is TRBV5-1, the J gene TRBJ2-1; a possible D gene is TRBD1 (6 bases). The CDR3 contains 13 residues. The V gene lost 0 bases and the J gene lost 7 bases, with 8 bases spanning the gap. Germline CDR1 reads SGHRS; CDR2 reads YFSETQ. The CDR3 loop is CASSLGTVNEQFF. The CDR3 DNA follows: TGCGCCAGCAGCTTGGGGACAGTTAATGAGCAGTTCTTC.

This chain links TRBV19 with TRBJ1-4; D is unclear. The length of the CDR3 is 14 residues. Germline CDR1 is LNHDA and CDR2 is SQIVND (reference sequence). Between the trimmed V and J ends, which lost 6 bases and 0 bases, there was a span of 8 bases. CDR3 coding DNA: TGTGCCAGTAGATCTGAAGCAACTAATGAAAAACTGTTTTTT. This codes for CASRSEATNEKLFF.

In this sample, this clone turned up once. The rearrangement links TRBV4-3 to TRBJ1-1; D is uncertain. Germline CDR1 LGHNA, CDR2 YSLEER. The CDR3 sequence is 14 residues long. With 0 bases removed from V and 8 bases from J, the gap between germline ends came to 13 bases. The CDR3 region is CASSQDLGPVEAFF. The CDR3 coding sequence is TGCGCCAGCAGCCAAGATCTCGGACCGGTAGAAGCTTTCTTT.

The chain uses TRBV5-1 and TRBJ1-5; D not certain. Between the trimmed V and J ends, which lost 0 bases and 7 bases, there was a span of 11 bases. Germline V CDR1 and CDR2: SGHRS, YFSETQ. CDR3 length: 14 amino acids. This chain's CDR3 is CASSLEPLAQPQHF. DNA for the CDR3: TGCGCCAGCAGCTTGGAGCCCCTGGCACAGCCCCAGCATTTT.

The J gene is TRBJ2-1, the V gene TRBV4-1; the D gene is possibly TRBD2 (5 bases). Germline V lookup: CDR1 MGHRA, CDR2 YSYEKL. This CDR3 spans 15 amino acids. The V end lost 4 bases, the J end lost 0 bases, and 10 bases lay between the germline ends. CDR3 nucleotides: TGCGCCAGCAGCCTCGGGATAGACTCCTACAATGAGCAGTTCTTC. Protein sequence: CASSLGIDSYNEQFF.

This clone was seen a handful of times. The chain has TRBV27 and TRBJ2-5, with 7 bases aligning to TRBD1. The J segment lost 4 bases and the V segment lost 5 bases, leaving 10 bases of the junction unmatched. The CDR3 has 15 residues. CDR1 is MNHEY, CDR2 SMNVEV, per germline (reference sequence). CDR3 residues: CASSRDHSGGETQYF. The CDR3 coding sequence is TGTGCCAGCAGTAGGGACCACTCAGGGGGAGAGACCCAGTACTTC.

This clone was recorded once. This sequence joins TRBV18 and TRBJ2-1, with 7 bases lining up with TRBD1. The CDR3 has 17 amino acids. Germline V gives CDR1 KGHSH, CDR2 LQKENI. Trimming removed 0 bases from V and 0 bases from J; junction bases left unmatched: 5. CDR3 coding DNA: TGTGCCAGCTCACCACCGAGGACAGGAAGCTCCTACAATGAGCAGTTCTTC. The encoded protein is CASSPPRTGSSYNEQFF.

This clone was seen just once. The V gene is TRBV2, the J gene TRBJ2-1; D ambiguous. The germline V and J ends were trimmed by 1 base and 6 bases, with 7 bases remaining between them. The CDR3 is made up of 13 amino acids. Germline CDR1 SNHLY, CDR2 FYNNEI. The CDR3: CASSEVMANEQFF. CDR3 in DNA: TGTGCCAGCAGTGAAGTCATGGCCAATGAGCAGTTCTTC.

CDR3 nucleotide sequence: TGTGCCAGCGGAAATGGTGTGAACACTGAAGCTTTCTTT. Its protein product is CASGNGVNTEAFF. The V and J genes are TRBV28 and TRBJ1-1, with D unresolved. CDR1 is MDHEN and CDR2 is SYDVKM in the germline V gene. This CDR3 has 13 residues. Trimming stripped 8 bases from V and 0 bases from J, with 10 bases between.

The chain employs TRBV4-2 and TRBJ1-4, with 7 positions matching TRBD1. Germline CDR1 reads LGHNA; CDR2 reads YNFKEQ. The J segment lost 4 bases and the V segment lost 4 bases, leaving 21 bases of the junction unmatched. The CDR3 loop spans 20 amino acids. CDR3: CASSRNLGQKTRFRNEKLFF. CDR3 DNA: TGTGCCAGCAGCCGCAACTTGGGACAGAAGACCCGATTTCGTAATGAAAAACTGTTTTTT.

The chain joins TRBV27 to TRBJ2-7, with D maybe TRBD1 (7 bases). This CDR3 spans 16 amino acids. The V gene's germline CDR1 is MNHEY and CDR2 SMNVEV (reference sequence). V shed 5 bases and J shed 2 bases, with 19 bases lying between them. The CDR3 spells CASSSRGGTVAYEQYF. The CDR3 bases are TGTGCCAGCAGTAGTCGGGGCGGGACAGTCGCCTACGAGCAGTACTTC.

The chain recombines TRBV6-1 with TRBJ1-5; D is unclear. Trimming stripped 1 base from V and 6 bases from J, with 7 bases between. Germline V gene sequence: CDR1 MNHNS, CDR2 SASEGT. The CDR3 length is 13 residues. Written as DNA, the CDR3 is TGTGCCAGCAGTGAAGATGTGGGTCAGCCCCAGCATTTT. Amino acids: CASSEDVGQPQHF.

The gene calls are TRBV6-5 and TRBJ2-1, with TRBD2 matching over 9 bases. The V gene's germline CDR1 is MNHEY and CDR2 SVGAGI. CDR3 length equals 13 residues. V shed 1 base, J shed 9 bases, and the junction held 1 base outside the gene matches. CDR3 amino acids: CASSYLTSGEQFF. The CDR3 DNA reads as TGTGCCAGCAGTTACTTGACTAGCGGTGAGCAGTTCTTC.

This chain links TRBV7-2 with TRBJ1-2; D may be TRBD1 (5 bases). Germline V lookup: CDR1 SGHTA, CDR2 FQGNSA. There are 16 residues in the CDR3. V was clipped by 2 bases and J by 2 bases, with 15 bases between them. The DNA of the CDR3 is TGTGCCAGCAGCTTAAGTCGTGCGACAGCAAACTATGGCTACACCTTC. Translating it yields CASSLSRATANYGYTF.

V and J are TRBV4-2 and TRBJ1-2; 8 nucleotides agree with TRBD1. Germline V gives CDR1 LGHNA, CDR2 YNFKEQ. The CDR3 length is 16 residues. The V segment lost 3 bases and the J segment 2 bases; nucleotides outside the gene matches: 8. The chain's CDR3 is CASSQKTGARNYGYTF. CDR3 DNA: TGTGCCAGCAGCCAGAAGACAGGGGCACGGAACTATGGCTACACCTTC.

The chain couples TRBV7-2 to TRBJ2-7, with D maybe TRBD1 (6 bases). V was cut by 5 bases and J by 3 bases, with 14 bases left in between. The germline V gene has CDR1 SGHTA and CDR2 FQGNSA. CDR3 length: 14 residues. CDR3 nucleotide sequence: TGTGCCAGCAGCCCACAGGGTTCTCTCTACGAGCAGTACTTC. Translation: CASSPQGSLYEQYF.

This sequence joins TRBV7-3 and TRBJ2-7; 7 bases map to TRBD1. This CDR3 comprises 13 residues. CDR1 and CDR2 (germline): SGHTA, FQGTGA. The V and J ends lost 4 bases and 6 bases, in that order; junction bases with no gene match: 6. CDR3 sequence: CASSSVTGTEQYF. The DNA for the CDR3 is TGTGCCAGCAGCTCCGTGACAGGGACCGAGCAGTACTTC.

The chain carries TRBV11-1 and TRBJ2-7, with 10 positions matching TRBD2. This CDR3 is built from 15 residues. CDR1 and CDR2 from the germline V gene are SGHAT and FQDESV (reference sequence). J lost 1 base, V lost 1 base, and 1 base had no gene match. CDR3 amino acids: CASSLGTSGSYEQYF. CDR3 bases: TGTGCCAGCAGCTTAGGGACTAGCGGATCCTACGAGCAGTACTTC.

The chain couples TRBV6-5 to TRBJ2-5; D is uncertain. CDR3 length equals 13 residues. Trimming removed 6 bases from V and 9 bases from J, with 17 bases in between. CDR1 MNHEY and CDR2 SVGAGI come from the germline V gene. The CDR3 bases are TGTGCCAGCAGACAGACCAGTACGACGGCCCAGTACTTC. Its translation is CASRQTSTTAQYF.

This clone has only a few counts. The rearrangement links TRBV5-1 to TRBJ2-7; TRBD1 matches at 9 bases. The CDR3 is made up of 14 amino acids. V trimming: 0 bases; J trimming: 3 bases; junction bases outside the gene matches: 1. CDR1 SGHRS and CDR2 YFSETQ come from the germline V gene. CDR3 coding DNA: TGCGCCAGCAGCTTGGCGGGACAGGGCTACGAGCAGTACTTC. This gives the protein CASSLAGQGYEQYF.

This clone was recorded only once. The genes are TRBV7-9 and TRBJ1-1; TRBD1 aligns across 9 bases. Germline V gene lookup returns CDR1 SEHNR and CDR2 FQNEAQ (reference sequence). This CDR3 contains 13 residues. With 3 bases clipped from V and 5 bases from J, the junction kept 1 base outside the gene matches. The CDR3 DNA reads as TGTGCCAGCAGCTTCGACAGGGGGACTGAAGCTTTCTTT. Amino acids: CASSFDRGTEAFF. Full variable domain (outside the CDR3, taken from reference TRBV7-9 and TRBJ1-1): DTGVSQNPRHKITKRGQNVTFRCDPISEHNRLYWYRQTLGQGPEFLTYFQNEAQLEKSRLLSDRFSAERPKGSFSTLEIQRTEQGDSAMYLCASSFDRGTEAFFGQGTRLTVV.